The clone carrying this T cell receptor beta chain was observed a handful of times. Specified time point: persistent/refractory GD, antithyroid drugs over 5 years with positive TRAb. PBMC RNA served as the TCR library source. Combining iRepertoire HTBI primers with Arm-PCR of CDR3 regions, the authors built TCR beta libraries. TCRdb re-called the multiplex PCR reads with MiXCR, one entry per CDR3 protein. The repertoire includes 700,000 or so distinct CDR3 sequences, about 32% of them detected once, and 42% sits in the top ten. This CDR3 comprises 13 residues. From germline, CDR1 is KGHDR and CDR2 SFDVKD. V was pared by 4 bases and J by 5 bases, with 3 bases of the junction left unmatched. This specimen belongs to a study of regulatory T cells in long-lasting Graves disease. Study background: Persistent cases were those of Graves' disease that involved over 5 years of antithyroid drugs with positive TSH receptor antibodies.

This specimen consisted of peripheral blood mononuclear cells (PBMCs), obtained when the disease was refractory, from a patient treated with antithyroid drugs. The source of this sequence is a female donor with Graves disease. V usage is TRBV24-1 and J usage is TRBJ1-2, with 7 bases aligning to TRBD1. DNA of the CDR3: TGTGCCACCAGTGACCTGACAGGGTATGGCTACACCTTC. Translated, it gives CATSDLTGYGYTF.